The T cell receptor beta chain under discussion was sequenced for a study of a mutant IDH1 vaccine in newly diagnosed glioma. Turning to the study itself: Males made up about 60% and females approximately 38% of treated patients, whose mean age was roughly 40 years. The earlier regimen, radiotherapy, temozolomide, or both, was most often both.

Time point: baseline, week 1 (first vaccination visit). The treatment was: pre-vaccination baseline after standard-of-care therapy. Patients carried new grade 3 or 4 IDH1-mutant astrocytomas lacking nuclear ATRX. The CDR3 is 14 amino acids. With 5 bases removed from V and 2 bases from J, the gap between germline ends came to 13 bases. Germline CDR1 LNHDA, CDR2 SQIVND (reference sequence). Only in-frame clones appear in the TCRdb table, and some are missing; sequencing was by immunoSEQ multiplex PCR. The table lists roughly 35,000 clones, 80% to 90% of them singletons, with around 5% in the top ten. General study results and limits: A vaccine-induced immune response developed in 93.3% of the patients.

To note about this clone: What it binds is not known.

The gene calls are TRBV19 and TRBJ2-7; tentatively, D is TRBD1 (7 bases). Sequencing used PBMCs, obtained from a glioma patient treated with radiotherapy, temozolomide or both. This receptor was taken from a woman aged 40 to 49 with glioma. CDR3 in amino acids: CASSAAGQTYEQYF. CDR3 bases: TGTGCCAGTAGTGCCGCGGGACAGACCTACGAGCAGTACTTC. The whole variable domain, remainder taken from reference TRBV19 and TRBJ2-7, is DGGITQSPKYLFRKEGQNVTLSCEQNLNHDAMYWYRQDPGQGLRLIYYSQIVNDFQKGDIAEGYSVSREKKESFPLTVTSAQKNPTAFYLCASSAAGQTYEQYFGPGTRLTVT.